These T cell receptor beta chains were read from a single sample in a study of T-cell reconstitution after alpha-beta-depleted transplantation in children. TCRdb called the PCR reads again in MiXCR, with one record for every CDR3 protein. The sample yields 250,000 to 400,000 distinct CDR3 sequences, 23% seen once. This specimen consisted of PBMCs, mostly from graft donor cells, obtained 180 days after TCRalphabeta/CD19-depleted stem cell transplant. These receptors all come from a male patient younger than 18 who had a stem cell transplant for acute lymphoblastic leukemia, so the T cells may come from the graft donor. The CDR3 runs from the conserved cysteine through the conserved F or W. The order of the fields is clone size, V gene, D gene, J gene, CDR3 DNA, CDR3 protein. D genes are given only for firm matches. Expanded clones are given a class, and other clones once, few, many or no size at all.

-	TRBV11-2	TRBD2	TRBJ2-1	TGTGCCAGCAGCTTAGATCTGAAGGCGGGAGGGTTTTACAATGAGCAGTTCTTC	CASSLDLKAGGFYNEQFF
few	TRBV4-2	-	TRBJ2-7	TGTGCCAGCAGCCCTAAAGAGTGGACTACCTCCTACGAGCAGTACTTC	CASSPKEWTTSYEQYF
-	TRBV7-3	TRBD1	TRBJ2-1	TGTGCCAGCAGCCTGCCGGGACAGGGAGCCAATGAGCAGTTCTTC	CASSLPGQGANEQFF
-	TRBV18	-	TRBJ1-5	TGTGCCAGCTCACCTTCCGGCCCCTATAGCAATCAGCCCCAGCATTTT	CASSPSGPYSNQPQHF
-	TRBV18	-	TRBJ2-7	TGTGCCAGCTCACCACCGGGAACCTACGAGCAGTACTTC	CASSPPGTYEQYF
few	TRBV6-5	TRBD2	TRBJ2-3	TGTGCCAGCAGTTACATGGCGGGAGGACCCACAGATACGCAGTATTTT	CASSYMAGGPTDTQYF
-	TRBV4-2	TRBD1	TRBJ1-3	TGTGCCAGCAGCCACGCTAACAGGGGCTCTGGAAACACCATATATTTT	CASSHANRGSGNTIYF
-	TRBV5-1	-	TRBJ2-3	TGCGCCAGCAGCTTGGACGGGACGGGACCAGATACGCAGTATTTT	CASSLDGTGPDTQYF
once	TRBV19	TRBD2	TRBJ2-4	TGTGCCAGTAGTGTAATGCTAGCGGCAGGTTCGAATTTC	CASSVMLAAGSNF
few	TRBV29-1	-	TRBJ1-5	TGCAGCGTTGATGCAGGGGGCAATCAGCCCCAGCATTTT	CSVDAGGNQPQHF
few	TRBV9	-	TRBJ2-3	TGTGCCAGCAGCGTAGACGGCGCAACAGATACGCAGTATTTT	CASSVDGATDTQYF
-	TRBV29-1	-	TRBJ2-2	TGCAGCGGGGGGCCCCGGGGAGGAACCGGGGAGCTGTTTTTT	CSGGPRGGTGELFF
few	TRBV27	-	TRBJ2-1	TGTGCCAGCAGACCTAGTGGGGGGTACAATGAGCAGTTCTTC	CASRPSGGYNEQFF
-	TRBV4-1	TRBD2	TRBJ2-1	TGCGCCAGCAGCCAACCCGCAAGGGGAGGGCCCCACAATGAGCAGTTCTTC	CASSQPARGGPHNEQFF
-	TRBV6-2/TRBV6-3	-	TRBJ1-1	TGTGCCACCCAAAATGGGGGAAACACTGAAGCTTTCTTT	CATQNGGNTEAFF
-	TRBV20-1	TRBD1	TRBJ1-1	TGCAGTGCTAGAGCCGGGACAGGGGGCACTGAAGCTTTCTTT	CSARAGTGGTEAFF
few	TRBV20-1	-	TRBJ2-7	TGCAGTGCTAGTCAATACTACGAGCAGTACTTC	CSASQYYEQYF
few	TRBV5-1	-	TRBJ2-4	TGCGCCAGCAGCTTGATTTCAGGGGCCAAAAACATTCAGTACTTC	CASSLISGAKNIQYF
-	TRBV19	TRBD2	TRBJ2-1	TGTGCCAGTAGTATATCTGGCGGGAGGTCGCTCTCCTACAATGAGCAGTTCTTC	CASSISGGRSLSYNEQFF